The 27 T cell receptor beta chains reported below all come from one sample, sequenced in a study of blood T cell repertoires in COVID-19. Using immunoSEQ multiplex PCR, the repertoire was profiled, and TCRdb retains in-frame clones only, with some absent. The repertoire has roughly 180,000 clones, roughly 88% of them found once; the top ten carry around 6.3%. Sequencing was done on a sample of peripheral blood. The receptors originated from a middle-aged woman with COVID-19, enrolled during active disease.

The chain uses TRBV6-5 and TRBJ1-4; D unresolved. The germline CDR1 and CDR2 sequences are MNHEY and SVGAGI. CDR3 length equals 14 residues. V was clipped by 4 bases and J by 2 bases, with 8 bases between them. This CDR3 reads CASSSPSTNEKLFF. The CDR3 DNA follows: TGTGCCAGCAGTTCTCCGAGTACTAATGAAAAACTGTTTTTT.

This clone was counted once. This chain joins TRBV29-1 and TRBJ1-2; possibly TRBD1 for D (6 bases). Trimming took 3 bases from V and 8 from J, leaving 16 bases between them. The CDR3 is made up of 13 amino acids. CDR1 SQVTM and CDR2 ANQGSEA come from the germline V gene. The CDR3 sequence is CSVEGGRSQGYTF. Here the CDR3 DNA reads TGCAGCGTTGAGGGGGGGCGTTCTCAGGGCTACACCTTC.

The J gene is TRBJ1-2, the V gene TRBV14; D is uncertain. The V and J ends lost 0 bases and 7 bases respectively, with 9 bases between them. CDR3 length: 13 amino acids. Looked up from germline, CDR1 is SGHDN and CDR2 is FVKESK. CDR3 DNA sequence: TGTGCCAGCAGCCAAGAGCGAGGGTTTGGCTACACCTTC. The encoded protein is CASSQERGFGYTF. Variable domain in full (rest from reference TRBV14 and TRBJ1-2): EAGVTQFPSHSVIEKGQTVTLRCDPISGHDNLYWYRRVMGKEIKFLLHFVKESKQDESGMPNNRFLAERTGGTYSTLKVQPAELEDSGVYFCASSQERGFGYTFGSGTRLTVV.

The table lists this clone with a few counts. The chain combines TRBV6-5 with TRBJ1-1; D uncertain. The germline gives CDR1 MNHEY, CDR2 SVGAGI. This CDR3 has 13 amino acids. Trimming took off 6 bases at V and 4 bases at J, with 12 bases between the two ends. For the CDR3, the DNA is TGTGCCAGCAGGCCGACAAGACCCACTGAAGCTTTCTTT. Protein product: CASRPTRPTEAFF.

The CDR3 protein is CASITSPTAPFPTF. DNA of the CDR3: TGTGCCAGCATCACCTCACCGACAGCCCCATTCCCCACCTTC. This chain links TRBV5-4 with TRBJ1-2; a possible D gene is TRBD1 (5 bases). The CDR3 runs to 14 residues. With 6 bases removed from V and 13 bases from J, the gap between germline ends came to 25 bases. The germline V gene encodes CDR1 SGHNT and CDR2 YYREEE (reference sequence). Drawing the rest from reference TRBV5-4 and TRBJ1-2, the complete variable domain is ETGVTQSPTHLIKTRGQQVTLRCSSQSGHNTVSWYQQALGQGPQFIFQYYREEENGRGNFPPRFSGLQFPNYSSELNVNALELDDSALYLCASITSPTAPFPTFGSGTRLTVV.

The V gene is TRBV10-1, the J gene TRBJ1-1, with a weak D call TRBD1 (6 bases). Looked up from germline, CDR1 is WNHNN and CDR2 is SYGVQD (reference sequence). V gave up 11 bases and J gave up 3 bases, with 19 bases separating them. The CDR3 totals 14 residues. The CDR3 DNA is TGCGCCCAACTCGAGGGGAGGGGGGACACTGAAGCTTTCTTT. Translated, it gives CAQLEGRGDTEAFF.

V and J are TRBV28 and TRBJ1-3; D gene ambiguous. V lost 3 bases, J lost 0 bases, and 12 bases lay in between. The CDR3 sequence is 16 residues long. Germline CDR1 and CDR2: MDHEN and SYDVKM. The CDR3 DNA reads TGTGCCAGCAGTTTTATCGGGTTAGGCTCTGGAAACACCATATATTTT. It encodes CASSFIGLGSGNTIYF.

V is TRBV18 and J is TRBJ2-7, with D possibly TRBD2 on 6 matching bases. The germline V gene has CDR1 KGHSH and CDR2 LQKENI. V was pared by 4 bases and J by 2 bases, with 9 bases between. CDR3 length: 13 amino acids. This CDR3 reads CASSRPGAYEQYF. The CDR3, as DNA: TGTGCCAGCTCACGACCGGGAGCCTACGAGCAGTACTTC.

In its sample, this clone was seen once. This chain's CDR3 is CASSLGRDRPNEKLFF. The CDR3 DNA is TGCGCCAGCAGCTTGGGCCGGGACAGGCCTAATGAAAAACTGTTTTTT. The V gene is TRBV5-1, the J gene TRBJ1-4, with TRBD1 matching over 8 bases. Per germline, CDR1 SGHRS and CDR2 YFSETQ. The trim removed 0 bases at V and 3 bases at J, leaving 4 bases unmatched. The CDR3 is made up of 16 amino acids.

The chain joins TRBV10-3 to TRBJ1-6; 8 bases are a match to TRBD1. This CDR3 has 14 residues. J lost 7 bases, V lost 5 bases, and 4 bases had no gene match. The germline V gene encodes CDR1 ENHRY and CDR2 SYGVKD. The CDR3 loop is CAISQGAENSPLHF. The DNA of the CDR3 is TGTGCCATCAGTCAGGGGGCGGAAAATTCACCCCTCCACTTT.

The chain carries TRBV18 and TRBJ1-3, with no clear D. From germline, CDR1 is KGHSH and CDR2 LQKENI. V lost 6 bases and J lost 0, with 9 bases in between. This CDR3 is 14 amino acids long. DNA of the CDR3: TGTGCCAGCTCCGGAGGGTCCTCTGGAAACACCATATATTTT. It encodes CASSGGSSGNTIYF.

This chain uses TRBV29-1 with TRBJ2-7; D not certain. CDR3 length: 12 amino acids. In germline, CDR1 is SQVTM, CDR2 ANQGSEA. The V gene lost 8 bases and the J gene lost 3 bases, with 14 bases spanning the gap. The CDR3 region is CSFTELNYEQYF. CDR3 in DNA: TGCAGCTTCACCGAACTCAACTACGAGCAGTACTTC.

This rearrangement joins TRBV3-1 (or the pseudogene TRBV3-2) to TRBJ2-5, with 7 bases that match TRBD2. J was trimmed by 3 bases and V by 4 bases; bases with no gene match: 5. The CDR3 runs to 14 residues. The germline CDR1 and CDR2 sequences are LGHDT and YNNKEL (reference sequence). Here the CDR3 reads CASSRREGKETQYF. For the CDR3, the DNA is TGTGCCAGCAGCCGGAGGGAGGGAAAAGAGACCCAGTACTTC.

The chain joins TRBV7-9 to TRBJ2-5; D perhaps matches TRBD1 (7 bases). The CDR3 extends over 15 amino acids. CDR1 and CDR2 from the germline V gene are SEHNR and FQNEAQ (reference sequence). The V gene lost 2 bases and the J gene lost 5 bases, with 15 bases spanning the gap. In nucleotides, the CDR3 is TGTGCCAGCAGCTTACCATCGACAGGGAGGGAGACCCAGTACTTC. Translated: CASSLPSTGRETQYF.

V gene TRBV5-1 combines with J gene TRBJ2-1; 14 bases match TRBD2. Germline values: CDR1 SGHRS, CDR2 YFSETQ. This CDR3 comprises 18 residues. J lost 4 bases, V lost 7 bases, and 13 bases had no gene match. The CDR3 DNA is TGCGCCAGCCAGACCGGGACTAGCGGGAGAAGTTATTACAATGAGCAGTTCTTC. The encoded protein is CASQTGTSGRSYYNEQFF.

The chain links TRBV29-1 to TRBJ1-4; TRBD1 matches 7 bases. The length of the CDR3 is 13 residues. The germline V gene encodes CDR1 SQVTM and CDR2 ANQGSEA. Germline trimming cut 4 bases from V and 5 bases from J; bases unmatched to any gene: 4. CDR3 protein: CSVAGRGNEKLFF. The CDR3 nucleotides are TGCAGCGTTGCTGGCAGGGGGAATGAAAAACTGTTTTTT. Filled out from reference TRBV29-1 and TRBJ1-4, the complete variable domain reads SAVISQKPSRDICQRGTSLTIQCQVDSQVTMMFWYRQQPGQSLTLIATANQGSEATYESGFVIDKFPISRPNLTFSTLTVSNMSPEDSSIYLCSVAGRGNEKLFFGSGTQLSVL.

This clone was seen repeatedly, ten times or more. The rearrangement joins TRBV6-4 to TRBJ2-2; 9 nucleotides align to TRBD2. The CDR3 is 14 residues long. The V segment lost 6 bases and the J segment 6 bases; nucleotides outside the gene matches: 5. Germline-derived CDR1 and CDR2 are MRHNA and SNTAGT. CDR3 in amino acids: CASSPGLAAGELFF. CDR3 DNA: TGTGCCAGCAGCCCGGGACTAGCTGCCGGGGAGCTGTTTTTT.

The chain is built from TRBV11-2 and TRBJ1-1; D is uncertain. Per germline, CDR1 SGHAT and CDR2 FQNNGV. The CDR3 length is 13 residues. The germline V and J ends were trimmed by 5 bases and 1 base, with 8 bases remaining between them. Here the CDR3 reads CASSPTANTEAFF. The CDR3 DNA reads TGTGCCAGCAGCCCCACAGCGAACACTGAAGCTTTCTTT.

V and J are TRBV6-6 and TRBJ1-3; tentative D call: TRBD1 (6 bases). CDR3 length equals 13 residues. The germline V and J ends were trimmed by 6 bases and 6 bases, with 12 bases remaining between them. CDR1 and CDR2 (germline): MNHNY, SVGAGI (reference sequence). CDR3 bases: TGTGCCAGCAGAAACAGGGTAGTAAACACCATATATTTT. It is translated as CASRNRVVNTIYF.

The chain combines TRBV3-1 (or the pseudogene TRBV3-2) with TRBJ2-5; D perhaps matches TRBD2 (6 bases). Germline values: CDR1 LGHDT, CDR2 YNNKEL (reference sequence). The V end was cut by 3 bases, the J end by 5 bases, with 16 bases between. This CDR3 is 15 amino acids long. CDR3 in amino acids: CASSQVLGTLETQYF. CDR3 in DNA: TGTGCCAGCAGCCAGGTCTTGGGGACTCTTGAGACCCAGTACTTC.

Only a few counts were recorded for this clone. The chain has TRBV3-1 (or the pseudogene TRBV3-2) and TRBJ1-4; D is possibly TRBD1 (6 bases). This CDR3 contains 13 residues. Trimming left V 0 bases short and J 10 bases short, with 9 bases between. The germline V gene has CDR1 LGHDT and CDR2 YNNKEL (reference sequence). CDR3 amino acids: CASSQEDSGKLFF. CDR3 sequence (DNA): TGTGCCAGCAGCCAAGAGGACAGTGGAAAACTGTTTTTT.

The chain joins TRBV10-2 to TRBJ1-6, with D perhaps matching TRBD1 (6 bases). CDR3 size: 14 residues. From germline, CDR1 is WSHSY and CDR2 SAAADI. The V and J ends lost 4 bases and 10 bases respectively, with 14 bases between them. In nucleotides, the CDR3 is TGCGCCAGCAGTGTATCAGGGGTCCGATCACCCCTCCACTTT. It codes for CASSVSGVRSPLHF.

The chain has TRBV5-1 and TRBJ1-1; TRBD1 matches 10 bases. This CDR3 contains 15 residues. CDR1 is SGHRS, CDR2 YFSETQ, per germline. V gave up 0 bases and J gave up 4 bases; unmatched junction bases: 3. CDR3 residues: CASSLVRTGGTEAFF. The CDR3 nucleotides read TGCGCCAGCAGCTTGGTAAGGACAGGGGGCACTGAAGCTTTCTTT. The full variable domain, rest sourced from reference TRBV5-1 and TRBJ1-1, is KAGVTQTPRYLIKTRGQQVTLSCSPISGHRSVSWYQQTPGQGLQFLFEYFSETQRNKGNFPGRFSGRQFSNSRSEMNVSTLELGDSALYLCASSLVRTGGTEAFFGQGTRLTVV.

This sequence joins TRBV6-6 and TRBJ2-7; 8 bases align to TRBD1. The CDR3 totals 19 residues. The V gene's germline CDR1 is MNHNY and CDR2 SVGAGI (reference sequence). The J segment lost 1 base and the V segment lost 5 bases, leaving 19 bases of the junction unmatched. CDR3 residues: CASSPRGQAAGLSSYEQYF. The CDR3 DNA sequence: TGTGCCAGCAGTCCGCGGGGACAGGCGGCAGGCCTGTCATCCTACGAGCAGTACTTC.

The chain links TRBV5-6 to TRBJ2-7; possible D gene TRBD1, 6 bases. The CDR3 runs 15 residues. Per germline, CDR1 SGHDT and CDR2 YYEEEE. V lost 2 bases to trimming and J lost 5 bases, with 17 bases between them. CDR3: CASSFPQGSGDEQYF. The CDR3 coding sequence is TGTGCCAGCAGCTTCCCACAGGGTTCTGGGGACGAGCAGTACTTC.

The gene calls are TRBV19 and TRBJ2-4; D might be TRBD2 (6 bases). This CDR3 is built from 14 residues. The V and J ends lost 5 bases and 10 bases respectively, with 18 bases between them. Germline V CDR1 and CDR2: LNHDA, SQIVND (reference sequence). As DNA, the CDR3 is TGTGCCAGTAGTGGACGGGACTTGGGTGAGATTCAGTACTTC. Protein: CASSGRDLGEIQYF.

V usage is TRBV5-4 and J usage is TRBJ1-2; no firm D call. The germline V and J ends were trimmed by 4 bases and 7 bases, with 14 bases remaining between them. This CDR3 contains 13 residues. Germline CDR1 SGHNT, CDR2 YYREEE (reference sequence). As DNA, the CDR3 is TGTGCCAGCAGCCGCCGGCAGGCTGCTGGCTACACCTTC. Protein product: CASSRRQAAGYTF. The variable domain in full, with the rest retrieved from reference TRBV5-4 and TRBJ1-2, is ETGVTQSPTHLIKTRGQQVTLRCSSQSGHNTVSWYQQALGQGPQFIFQYYREEENGRGNFPPRFSGLQFPNYSSELNVNALELDDSALYLCASSRRQAAGYTFGSGTRLTVV.